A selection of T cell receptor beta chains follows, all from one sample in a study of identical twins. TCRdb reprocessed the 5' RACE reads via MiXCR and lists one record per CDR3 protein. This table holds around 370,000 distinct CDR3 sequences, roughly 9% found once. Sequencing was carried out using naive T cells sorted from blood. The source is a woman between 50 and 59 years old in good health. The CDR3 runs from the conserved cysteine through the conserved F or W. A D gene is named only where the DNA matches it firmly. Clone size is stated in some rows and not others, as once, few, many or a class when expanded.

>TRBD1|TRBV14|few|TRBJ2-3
TGTGCCAGCAGCCAAGGTTACAGGGGTCCGACAGATACGCAGTATTTT
CASSQGYRGPTDTQYF
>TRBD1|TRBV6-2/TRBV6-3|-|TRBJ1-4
TGTGCCAGCAGTTACCATGGACAGGGTACAACTAATGAAAAACTGTTTTTT
CASSYHGQGTTNEKLFF
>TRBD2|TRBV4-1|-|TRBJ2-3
TGCGCCAGCAGCCAAGACGCTAGCGGAGCAGCTAGCACAGATACGCAGTATTTT
CASSQDASGAASTDTQYF
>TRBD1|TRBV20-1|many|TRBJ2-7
TGCAGTGCTATACCCCGGGACAGAGCCTGGGACCCGCAGTACTTC
CSAIPRDRAWDPQYF
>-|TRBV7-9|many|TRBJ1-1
TGTGCCAGCAGCTACGAGAACACTGAAGCTTTCTTT
CASSYENTEAFF
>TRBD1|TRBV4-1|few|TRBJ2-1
TGCGCCAGCAGCCAAGTCTGGTTTGGGGACAGTGAGCAGTTCTTC
CASSQVWFGDSEQFF
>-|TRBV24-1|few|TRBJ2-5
TGTGCCACCAGTGATTTGGGGGGGGAGACCCAGTACTTC
CATSDLGGETQYF
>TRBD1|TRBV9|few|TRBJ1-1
TGTGCCAGCAGCCCCGGGACAGGCGAGGGAGCTTTCTTT
CASSPGTGEGAFF
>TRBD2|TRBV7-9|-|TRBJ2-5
TGTGCCAGCAGCCTCGGGACTAGCGGGAACATGTACCAAGAGACCCAGTACTTC
CASSLGTSGNMYQETQYF
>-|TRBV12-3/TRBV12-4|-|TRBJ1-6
TGTGCCAGCAGGCGCCGGGATCCCGGAGATTCACCCCTCCACTTT
CASRRRDPGDSPLHF
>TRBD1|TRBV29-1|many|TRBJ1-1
TGCAGCGTTGGGGCCACAGGGGGCCCGAACACTGAAGCTTTCTTT
CSVGATGGPNTEAFF
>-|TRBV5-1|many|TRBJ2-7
TGCGCCAGCAGCTTGTTAGGATCCTACGAGCAGTACTTC
CASSLLGSYEQYF
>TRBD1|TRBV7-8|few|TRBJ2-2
TGTGCCAGCAGCTTAGTCGGACAGGGCGGCGGGGAGCTGTTTTTT
CASSLVGQGGGELFF
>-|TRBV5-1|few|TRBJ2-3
TGCGCCAGCGGCCAGGCAGAATCGGGTTTCGATACGCAGTATTTT
CASGQAESGFDTQYF
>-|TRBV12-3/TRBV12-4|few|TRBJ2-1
TGTGCCAGCACCATCACAGGGATCCCCTACAATGAGCAGTTCTTC
CASTITGIPYNEQFF
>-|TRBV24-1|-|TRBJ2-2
TGTGCCACCAGTGATCAAGCCCAGAGAACCGGGGAGCTGTTTTTT
CATSDQAQRTGELFF
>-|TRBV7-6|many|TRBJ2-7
TGTGCCAGCAGCTTAGGAGGGGGTCAATACGAGCAGTACTTC
CASSLGGGQYEQYF
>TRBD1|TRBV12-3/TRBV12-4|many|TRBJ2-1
TGTGCCAGCAGTTTAGTTACAGGGGTGAGAGGCTCCTACAATGAGCAGTTCTTC
CASSLVTGVRGSYNEQFF
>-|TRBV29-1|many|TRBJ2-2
TGCAGCGTTGGGACCGAAGGGAGGAGCGGGGAGCTGTTTTTT
CSVGTEGRSGELFF
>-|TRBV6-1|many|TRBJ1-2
TGTGCCAGCAGTGAATCCGGGACATTTTATGGCTACACCTTC
CASSESGTFYGYTF
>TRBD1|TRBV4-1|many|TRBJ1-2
TGCGCCAGCAGCCAAGAGGGACAGGACTTCTTGTATGGCTACACCTTC
CASSQEGQDFLYGYTF
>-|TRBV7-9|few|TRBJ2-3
TGTGCCAGCAGCGGATGGACTACTCGGTTTTTAGATACGCAGTATTTT
CASSGWTTRFLDTQYF
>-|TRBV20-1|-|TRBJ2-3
TGCAGTGCTAGAGGGGATACGCAGTATTTT
CSARGDTQYF
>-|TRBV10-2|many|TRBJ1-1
TGCGCCAGCAGTGTAGGACAGTTAGGGAAAGCTTTCTTT
CASSVGQLGKAFF
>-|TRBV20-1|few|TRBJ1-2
TGCAGTGCTAGAATGGGGGGGGATGGCTACACCTTC
CSARMGGDGYTF
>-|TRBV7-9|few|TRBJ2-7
TGTGCCAGCAGCGAATACCAGTACGAGCAGTACTTC
CASSEYQYEQYF
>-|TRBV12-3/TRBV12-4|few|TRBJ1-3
TGTGCCAGCAGTTTCACCACGGGGCTATCTGGAAACACCATATATTTT
CASSFTTGLSGNTIYF
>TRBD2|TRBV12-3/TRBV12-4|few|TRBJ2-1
TGTGCCAGCAGTTTAGCTCTCGGGACTAGCGGAAATTGGAATGAGCAGTTCTTC
CASSLALGTSGNWNEQFF
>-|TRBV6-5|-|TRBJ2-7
TGTGCCAGCAGTTACAGGGTCGGGGGCTACGAGCAGTACTTC
CASSYRVGGYEQYF
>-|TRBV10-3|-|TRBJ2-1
TGTGCCATTACAGGAGGGCCTAACAATGAGCAGTTCTTC
CAITGGPNNEQFF
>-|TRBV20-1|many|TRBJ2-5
TGCAGTGCGCCGGGGTGGGGGGAGACCCAGTACTTC
CSAPGWGETQYF
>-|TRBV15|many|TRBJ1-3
TGTGCCACCAGCAGAGATAGGGTTCAAGCAGGAAACACCATATATTTT
CATSRDRVQAGNTIYF